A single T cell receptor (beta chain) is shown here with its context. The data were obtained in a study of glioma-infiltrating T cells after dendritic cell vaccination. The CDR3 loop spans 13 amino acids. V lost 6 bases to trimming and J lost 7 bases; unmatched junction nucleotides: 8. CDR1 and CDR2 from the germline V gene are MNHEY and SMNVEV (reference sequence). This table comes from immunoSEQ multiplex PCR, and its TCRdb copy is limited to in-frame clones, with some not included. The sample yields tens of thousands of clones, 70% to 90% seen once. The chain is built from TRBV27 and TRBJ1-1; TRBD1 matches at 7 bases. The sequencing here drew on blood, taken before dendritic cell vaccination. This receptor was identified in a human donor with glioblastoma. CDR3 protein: CASSRDRDSEAFF. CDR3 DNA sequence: TGTGCCAGCAGCAGAGATCGGGACAGTGAAGCTTTCTTT.